These 13 T cell receptor beta chains came from one sample sequenced in a study of blood T cell repertoires in COVID-19. Sequencing used immunoSEQ multiplex PCR; TCRdb keeps in-frame clones, though not all of them. The sample holds 150,000 or so clones, about four fifths seen once. Sequences were obtained from peripheral blood. These receptors were collected from a man in his late teens or twenties with active or convalescent COVID-19.

This chain links TRBV5-8 with TRBJ2-5; TRBD1 matches at 9 bases. Trimming removed 0 bases from V and 5 bases from J; junction bases left unmatched: 2. The CDR3 is 14 residues long. Germline V gene sequence: CDR1 SGHTS, CDR2 YDEGEE. The CDR3 spells CASSLDRGRETQYF. In DNA form, the CDR3 reads TGTGCCAGCAGCTTGGACAGGGGGCGGGAGACCCAGTACTTC.

This rearrangement joins TRBV7-9 to TRBJ2-7; D perhaps matches TRBD1 (6 bases). V lost 3 bases, J lost 3 bases, and 6 bases lay in between. Germline CDR1 reads SEHNR; CDR2 reads FQNEAQ (reference sequence). This CDR3 has 12 residues. DNA of the CDR3: TGTGCCAGCAGCTTCAGGGGCTACGAGCAGTACTTC. It specifies CASSFRGYEQYF.

This rearrangement joins TRBV28 to TRBJ1-5; the match to TRBD1 covers 7 bases. This CDR3 spans 15 amino acids. From germline, CDR1 is MDHEN and CDR2 SYDVKM. Trimming at V came to 3 bases and at J to 4 bases, leaving 6 bases not matched to a gene. CDR3 region: CASSLRDSLNQPQHF. CDR3 coding DNA: TGTGCCAGCAGTTTGAGGGACAGCCTAAATCAGCCCCAGCATTTT.

This clone has just one count. The rearrangement links TRBV18 to TRBJ1-1, with 8 bases lining up with TRBD1. V lost 1 base to trimming and J lost 5 bases; unmatched junction nucleotides: 9. Looked up from germline, CDR1 is KGHSH and CDR2 is LQKENI. CDR3 length equals 16 residues. The CDR3 DNA reads TGTGCCAGCTCACCACTGCCAGGGGGCAGTAATACTGAAGCTTTCTTT. Amino acid sequence: CASSPLPGGSNTEAFF.

The J gene is TRBJ1-2, the V gene TRBV6-2 or TRBV6-3; possibly TRBD1 for D (5 bases). The CDR3 loop spans 15 amino acids. With 2 bases removed from V and 4 bases from J, the gap between germline ends came to 14 bases. CDR1 and CDR2 (germline): MNHEY, SVGEGT. CDR3 amino acids: CASSYLVGPSYGYTF. The CDR3, as DNA: TGTGCCAGCAGTTACCTAGTGGGGCCTAGCTATGGCTACACCTTC.

A few counts support this clone. The J gene is TRBJ2-7, the V gene TRBV11-2, with D maybe TRBD1 (6 bases). Per the germline V gene, CDR1 is SGHAT and CDR2 is FQNNGV. The CDR3 runs 17 residues. The V and J ends lost 5 bases and 1 base respectively, with 21 bases between them. The CDR3: CASSPEQGQGQSYEQYF. CDR3 bases: TGTGCCAGCAGCCCAGAACAGGGCCAGGGGCAATCCTACGAGCAGTACTTC.

The chain carries TRBV7-9 and TRBJ1-5, with D tentatively TRBD1 (6 bases). Germline CDR1 reads SEHNR; CDR2 reads FQNEAQ (reference sequence). The V gene lost 6 bases and the J gene lost 9 bases, with 15 bases spanning the gap. This CDR3 has 13 residues. The CDR3 nucleotides are TGTGCCAGCAGACAGGACAGTATTTCGCCCCAGCATTTT. This sequence encodes CASRQDSISPQHF.

The rearrangement links TRBV3-1 (or the pseudogene TRBV3-2) to TRBJ2-3, with 8 nucleotides matching TRBD1. V gave up 3 bases and J gave up 4 bases; unmatched junction bases: 12. Germline values: CDR1 LGHDT, CDR2 YNNKEL (reference sequence). The CDR3 has 17 residues. This CDR3 reads CASSQGPQGAKSDTQYF. CDR3 bases: TGTGCCAGCAGCCAGGGGCCTCAGGGGGCGAAGTCAGATACGCAGTATTTT.

V usage is TRBV14 and J usage is TRBJ2-7; D perhaps matches TRBD2 (5 bases). This CDR3 region has 15 residues. Trimming shortened V by 0 bases and J by 3 bases, and 12 bases separated the two germline ends. Germline V CDR1 and CDR2: SGHDN, FVKESK. The CDR3 is CASSQESGTFYEQYF. The CDR3 DNA is TGTGCCAGCAGCCAAGAATCGGGAACCTTCTACGAGCAGTACTTC.

This chain connects TRBV2 to TRBJ2-1; TRBD1 might be the D (5 bases). Looked up from germline, CDR1 is SNHLY and CDR2 is FYNNEI. The CDR3 is made up of 13 amino acids. The germline V and J ends were trimmed by 7 bases and 2 bases, with 9 bases remaining between them. Here the CDR3 DNA reads TGTGCCAGCATGCAGGGTACCTACAATGAGCAGTTCTTC. This sequence encodes CASMQGTYNEQFF. Full variable domain (missing parts from reference TRBV2 and TRBJ2-1): EPEVTQTPSHQVTQMGQEVILRCVPISNHLYFYWYRQILGQKVEFLVSFYNNEISEKSEIFDDQFSVERPDGSNFTLKIRSTKLEDSAMYFCASMQGTYNEQFFGPGTRLTVL.

This chain links TRBV4-1 with TRBJ2-7; possible D gene TRBD1, 7 bases. Trimming left V 0 bases short and J 4 bases short, with 22 bases between. This CDR3 spans 18 amino acids. CDR1 MGHRA and CDR2 YSYEKL come from the germline V gene. In DNA, the CDR3 is TGCGCCAGCAGCCAAGATGGGAACAGGAGGGGGCTCCGGTACGAGCAGTACTTC. Translation gives CASSQDGNRRGLRYEQYF.

The gene calls are TRBV18 and TRBJ2-7; the D gene is possibly TRBD1 (5 bases). V dropped 3 bases and J dropped 3 bases, with 9 bases sitting between them. Germline V CDR1 and CDR2: KGHSH, LQKENI. This CDR3 is 13 amino acids long. This chain's CDR3 is CASSPGQNYEQYF. In nucleotides, the CDR3 is TGTGCCAGCTCACCTGGACAAAACTACGAGCAGTACTTC. The full variable domain, with the rest looked up from reference TRBV18 and TRBJ2-7, is NAGVMQNPRHLVRRRGQEARLRCSPMKGHSHVYWYRQLPEEGLKFMVYLQKENIIDESGMPKERFSAEFPKEGPSILRIQQVVRGDSAAYFCASSPGQNYEQYFGPGTRLTVT.

V usage is TRBV21-1 and J usage is TRBJ1-2; the D call of TRBD1 is as the table states it, not checked on the DNA. TRBV21-1 counts as a pseudogene. The CDR3 is made up of 14 amino acids. The CDR3 is CASSKEGANYGYTF. The CDR3 bases are TGTGCCAGCAGCAAAGAGGGGGCTAACTATGGCTACACCTTC.